The T cell receptor beta chain described here comes from a study of blood T cell repertoires in COVID-19. Study context: COVID-19 samples from acute and convalescent phases originated in the United States, Italy and Spain. T cells, B-cell-depleted T cells, or PBMCs supplied cDNA or gDNA.

The CDR3 extends over 16 amino acids. Germline loops: CDR1 MNHEY, CDR2 SVGEGT. V was clipped by 5 bases and J by 1 base, with 15 bases between them. Repertoires were generated with immunoSEQ multiplex PCR, while TCRdb's copy carries only in-frame clones and drops some. The sample shows roughly 150,000 clones, around 89% of them seen only once. The receptor's source is a human donor in a cohort sampled during active COVID-19. Sequenced material: peripheral blood. This rearrangement joins TRBV6-2 or TRBV6-3 to TRBJ2-4; D not certain. CDR3 coding DNA: TGTGCCAGCAGTACCGTCCCCAACTACGCCAAAAACATTCAGTACTTC. It yields the protein CASSTVPNYAKNIQYF.